This T cell receptor (beta chain) was sequenced in a study of blood T cells in healthy people across ages. Study-level findings and limits: Without sorted subsets, naive and antigen-experienced compartments could not be conclusively compared.

Comments on this clonotype: Its specificity is unknown.

Alongside a J-beta primer mix, a sample-barcoded 5' primer served in a second PCR lasting about 7 to 12 cycles. One entry per CDR3 protein, called by TCRdb with MiXCR from the 5' RACE reads. The table lists more than 800,000 distinct CDR3 sequences, about 28% of them singletons. Germline loops: CDR1 SQVTM, CDR2 ANQGSEA. The CDR3 is 14 residues long. The V end was cut by 7 bases, the J end by 4 bases, with 19 bases between. The sample consisted of blood. The TCR was taken from a woman aged 80 or over in good health. The rearrangement joins TRBV29-1 to TRBJ2-5, with D perhaps given as TRBD1 or TRBD2 (6 bases each). The CDR3 spells CSARGPGEVETQYF. In DNA form, the CDR3 reads TGCAGCGCCAGGGGACCGGGAGAGGTAGAGACCCAGTACTTC.